These 24 T cell receptor beta chains came from one sample sequenced in a study of T cells in Graves' hyperthyroidism and ophthalmopathy. Amplification of TCR beta CDR3 regions was performed using RNA transcripts as template. TCR CDR3 regions were first amplified by RT-PCR with HTBI primers. TCRdb re-analysed the multiplex PCR reads in MiXCR, keeping a single row per CDR3 protein. This table has roughly 300,000 distinct CDR3 sequences, about 14% appearing once. The sample taken for sequencing was blood. The source of these receptors is a woman between 25 and 40 years old with Graves' hyperthyroidism.

This clonotype was counted at least ten times. The chain has TRBV24-1 and TRBJ2-5; 10 positions agree with TRBD1. This CDR3 is built from 17 residues. Germline V gene sequence: CDR1 KGHDR, CDR2 SFDVKD. V lost 4 bases, J lost 4 bases, and 11 bases stayed unmatched. CDR3 bases: TGTGCCACCAGTGACCCCAAACGGCGGACAGGGGGAGAGACCCAGTACTTC. Translated: CATSDPKRRTGGETQYF.

This clonotype was observed at least ten times. The V and J genes are TRBV20-1 and TRBJ2-3; tentatively, D is TRBD2 (6 bases). The CDR3 loop spans 13 amino acids. Germline V gene data show CDR1 as DFQATT and CDR2 as SNEGSKA (reference sequence). With 1 base removed from V and 1 base from J, the gap between germline ends came to 6 bases. The CDR3 is CSARVAGTDTQYF. CDR3 DNA: TGCAGTGCTAGAGTAGCGGGCACAGATACGCAGTATTTT.

About this clonotype itself: A read error may explain this, as a much larger clone is one base away. The chain combines TRBV27 with TRBJ2-3; D not resolved. Germline V lookup: CDR1 MNHEY, CDR2 SMNVEV (reference sequence). This CDR3 is 14 amino acids long. CDR3 amino acids: CASSFGGFLDTHYF. The CDR3 DNA reads TGTGCCAGCAGTTTCGGTGGGTTCCTAGATACGCATTATTTT.

V and J are TRBV7-2 and TRBJ2-1, with D possibly being TRBD1 or TRBD2 (6 bases each). Trimming left V 5 bases short and J 9 bases short, with 14 bases between. Germline CDR1 SGHTA, CDR2 FQGNSA. The CDR3 is 13 amino acids. CDR3 amino acids: CASSTNGGSEQFF. The CDR3 coding sequence is TGTGCCAGCAGCACTAACGGGGGCAGTGAGCAGTTCTTC.

This clonotype was seen repeatedly, ten times or more. The J gene is TRBJ2-3, the V gene TRBV15, with D hard to call. This CDR3 contains 13 residues. V was pared by 0 bases and J by 7 bases, with 8 bases between. CDR1 and CDR2 from the germline V gene are LNHNV and YYDKDF (reference sequence). The CDR3, as DNA: TGTGCCACCAGCAGAGATAAGACTTATACGCAGTATTTT. The encoded protein is CATSRDKTYTQYF.

Ten or more counts support this clonotype. The chain combines TRBV20-1 with TRBJ1-2, with a possible D match to TRBD1 (6 bases). There are 14 residues in the CDR3. The V gene's germline CDR1 is DFQATT and CDR2 SNEGSKA (reference sequence). Between the trimmed V and J ends, which lost 7 bases and 7 bases, there was a span of 22 bases. The CDR3 loop reads CSVQSSGALRGYTF. CDR3 nucleotides: TGCAGTGTCCAGTCATCGGGGGCGCTTCGTGGCTACACCTTC.

This clonotype has ten or more counts. The rearrangement joins TRBV7-2 to TRBJ2-3, with D perhaps matching TRBD2 (5 bases). Per germline, CDR1 SGHTA and CDR2 FQGNSA. The CDR3 has 14 residues. The ends were cut back, 1 base at V and 6 bases at J, with 11 bases in the middle. The CDR3 region has the DNA TGTGCCAGCAGCTTAGAACGGGGAGTGGATACGCAGTATTTT. Amino acids: CASSLERGVDTQYF.

This clonotype was recorded at least ten times. The rearrangement uses TRBV11-1 and TRBJ2-1; D perhaps matches TRBD1 (5 bases). The V and J ends lost 0 bases and 6 bases respectively, with 15 bases between them. CDR1 and CDR2 from the germline V gene are SGHAT and FQDESV (reference sequence). The CDR3 is 16 amino acids. CDR3 region: CASSLAGPGHSNEQFF. CDR3 sequence (DNA): TGTGCCAGCAGCTTAGCGGGTCCAGGACATAGCAATGAGCAGTTCTTC.

This clonotype has just a few counts. The chain is built from TRBV29-1 and TRBJ2-7, with 8 bases lining up with TRBD1. V lost 3 bases and J lost 5; bases outside the gene matches: 12. The germline CDR1 and CDR2 sequences are SQVTM and ANQGSEA. This CDR3 is 15 amino acids long. CDR3 in DNA: TGCAGCGTTGAGTTCGTTCTAGGACAGGGTGACGAGCAGTACTTC. This encodes CSVEFVLGQGDEQYF.

This clonotype was detected many times. The chain combines TRBV24-1 with TRBJ1-5; D unresolved. Germline V gives CDR1 KGHDR, CDR2 SFDVKD. The CDR3 has 15 amino acids. With 4 bases removed from V and 4 bases from J, the gap between germline ends came to 13 bases. The CDR3 coding sequence is TGTGCCACCAGTGAGTGGGGAGGACCTAATCAGCCCCAGCATTTT. Its protein is CATSEWGGPNQPQHF.

This clonotype was seen repeatedly, ten times or more. The chain links TRBV30 to TRBJ1-2; a possible D gene is TRBD1 (5 bases). The CDR3 has 12 amino acids. Germline V gene data show CDR1 as GTSNPN and CDR2 as SVGIG (reference sequence). Trimming stripped 4 bases from V and 7 bases from J, with 13 bases between. The CDR3 reads CAWIRDAGGYTF. In nucleotides, the CDR3 is TGTGCCTGGATTAGGGACGCAGGTGGCTACACCTTC.

This clonotype appeared a few times. The chain recombines TRBV7-9 with TRBJ2-3; D may be TRBD2 (5 bases). CDR3 length equals 11 residues. V was cut by 6 bases and J by 9 bases, with 10 bases left in between. Germline lookup yields CDR1 SEHNR and CDR2 FQNEAQ (reference sequence). The CDR3 DNA sequence: TGTGCCAGCAGTCCCGAGGGAACGCAGTATTTT. Protein product: CASSPEGTQYF.

J is TRBJ2-2 and V is TRBV11-3, with D perhaps matching TRBD2 (5 bases). Trimming left V 5 bases short and J 4 bases short, with 11 bases between. The CDR3 is 14 amino acids. Germline V lookup: CDR1 SGHNT, CDR2 YENEEA. The CDR3 DNA is TGTGCCAGCAGCGCTAGCCAGAGCACCGGGGAGCTGTTTTTT. Residues: CASSASQSTGELFF.

J is TRBJ2-2 and V is TRBV9; possibly TRBD1 or TRBD2 for D (5 bases each). Germline CDR1 reads SGDLS; CDR2 reads YYNGEE. The ends were cut back, 0 bases at V and 5 bases at J, with 14 bases in the middle. This CDR3 is built from 16 residues. CDR3 protein: CASSVGSGTFTGELFF. CDR3 bases: TGTGCCAGCAGCGTAGGTTCGGGGACGTTTACCGGGGAGCTGTTTTTT.

The rearrangement uses TRBV5-1 and TRBJ2-4; 11 bases align to TRBD2. Germline assignment: CDR1 SGHRS and CDR2 YFSETQ. V was clipped by 0 bases and J by 6 bases; unmatched bases: 8. The CDR3 has 17 residues. The CDR3 bases are TGCGCCAGCAGCTTGGGATATGCCGGGACTAGCGGAAACATTCAGTACTTC. Its translation: CASSLGYAGTSGNIQYF. Variable domain in full (rest from reference TRBV5-1 and TRBJ2-4): KAGVTQTPRYLIKTRGQQVTLSCSPISGHRSVSWYQQTPGQGLQFLFEYFSETQRNKGNFPGRFSGRQFSNSRSEMNVSTLELGDSALYLCASSLGYAGTSGNIQYFGAGTRLSVL.

This clonotype was counted many times. V usage is TRBV7-2 and J usage is TRBJ2-3; D not resolved. The CDR3 length is 12 residues. Trimming took off 4 bases at V and 0 bases at J, with 2 bases between the two ends. Germline assignment: CDR1 SGHTA and CDR2 FQGNSA. The CDR3 loop is CASSSSTDTQYF. The CDR3 bases are TGTGCCAGCAGCTCAAGCACAGATACGCAGTATTTT.

This clonotype was observed many times. This rearrangement joins TRBV29-1 to TRBJ2-1; 7 bases match TRBD2. V lost 4 bases, J lost 5 bases, and 8 bases stayed unmatched. CDR3 length equals 14 residues. Germline CDR1 is SQVTM and CDR2 is ANQGSEA. The CDR3: CSVVRENLNNEQFF. The CDR3, as DNA: TGCAGCGTTGTGCGGGAGAATCTGAACAATGAGCAGTTCTTC.

This clonotype was seen a few times. The rearrangement joins TRBV7-8 to TRBJ1-5; 7 nucleotides align to TRBD1. The V and J ends lost 5 bases and 5 bases, in that order; junction bases with no gene match: 9. CDR3 length: 15 amino acids. The V gene's germline CDR1 is SGHVS and CDR2 FQNEAQ. The CDR3 DNA follows: TGTGCCAGCAGCCGCGACAGGGCTCGTGATCAGCCCCAGCATTTT. It specifies CASSRDRARDQPQHF. The full variable domain, in which reference TRBV7-8 and TRBJ1-5 provide the parts outside the CDR3, is GAGVSQSPRYKVAKRGQDVALRCDPISGHVSLFWYQQALGQGPEFLTYFQNEAQLDKSGLPSDRFFAERPEGSVSTLKIQRTQQEDSAVYLCASSRDRARDQPQHFGDGTRLSIL.

This clonotype was observed at least ten times. This chain connects TRBV9 to TRBJ1-2; D may be TRBD1 (6 bases). V gave up 0 bases and J gave up 10 bases, with 16 bases separating them. The CDR3 runs 14 residues. CDR1 and CDR2 from the germline V gene are SGDLS and YYNGEE. As DNA, the CDR3 is TGTGCCAGCAGCGTAGAGGCGGGGGCATCAGACTACACCTTC. Amino acids: CASSVEAGASDYTF.

Many counts were recorded for this clonotype. The chain carries TRBV2 and TRBJ2-2, with D perhaps TRBD1 (6 bases). V shed 3 bases and J shed 4 bases, with 12 bases lying between them. Per germline, CDR1 SNHLY and CDR2 FYNNEI. The CDR3 loop spans 15 amino acids. CDR3 protein: CASSEQGRVTGELFF. CDR3 DNA: TGTGCCAGCAGTGAGCAGGGGCGGGTCACCGGGGAGCTGTTTTTT.

Comments on this clonotype: The conserved phenylalanine or tryptophan normally closing the CDR3 is absent here, so this likely arose from a read error. The V call is TRBV7-9, the J call TRBJ2-1, with 10 bases matching TRBD2. The germline V gene has CDR1 SEHNR and CDR2 FQNEAQ (reference sequence). This CDR3 has 17 amino acids. Trimming cost V 2 bases and J 2 bases; bases outside gene matches: 6. CDR3 region: CASSLWLSGRAYNEQFC. The CDR3 DNA reads as TGTGCCAGCAGCTTATGGCTGAGCGGGAGGGCCTACAATGAGCAGTTCTGC.

This clonotype was picked up a small number of times. The rearrangement joins TRBV29-1 to TRBJ2-7, with TRBD2 matching 9 bases. The germline V gene encodes CDR1 SQVTM and CDR2 ANQGSEA. This CDR3 spans 20 amino acids. The V and J ends lost 4 bases and 0 bases, in that order; junction bases with no gene match: 22. Written as DNA, the CDR3 is TGCAGCGTTGCGGGCAGGTCCGGGACTAGCTCTCTAAGGGACTCCTACGAGCAGTACTTC. Its protein is CSVAGRSGTSSLRDSYEQYF.

There are many counts of this clonotype. The chain joins TRBV18 to TRBJ1-6; 7 bases match TRBD1. Germline trimming cut 5 bases from V and 8 bases from J; bases unmatched to any gene: 6. This CDR3 has 14 residues. Germline CDR1 KGHSH, CDR2 LQKENI. The CDR3, as DNA: TGTGCCAGCTCAATGACAGGGTTCGATTCACCCCTCCACTTT. Protein: CASSMTGFDSPLHF.

In its sample, this clonotype was seen a few times. The genes are TRBV6-2 or TRBV6-3 and TRBJ2-7, with 7 positions matching TRBD2. The CDR3 length is 15 residues. Germline values: CDR1 MNHEY, CDR2 SVGEGT. J gave up 4 bases and V 10 bases, and 16 bases lay outside the gene matches. The DNA for the CDR3 is TGTGCCACCTTCCCCGGGACTACCGTAGCTTACGAGCAGTACTTC. This sequence encodes CATFPGTTVAYEQYF.